The 10 T cell receptor beta chains below all came from one sample that was sequenced in a study of T and B cells in COVID-19 patients. Blood genomic DNA input for TRB amplification was about 240-550 ng. Multiplex PCR with BIOMED2 TRB-A/B primer pools amplified TRB rearrangements. TCRdb independently ran MiXCR on the multiplex PCR reads; one entry per CDR3 protein. The sample includes roughly 15,000 distinct CDR3 sequences, approximately 30% of them seen just once. Sequenced material: blood. These receptors all stem from a human donor who had recovered from COVID-19.

This clonotype has just a few counts. V usage is TRBV5-4 and J usage is TRBJ2-7, with 8 positions matching TRBD2. The CDR3 has 15 residues. The germline V gene encodes CDR1 SGHNT and CDR2 YYREEE (reference sequence). J was trimmed by 10 bases and V by 0 bases; bases with no gene match: 12. CDR3 bases: TGTGCCAGCAGCTTGGCGGGGACTAGTACAGCGAGACAGTACTTC. Its protein is CASSLAGTSTARQYF.

This clonotype appeared many times. The chain has TRBV5-4 and TRBJ1-2, with D tentatively TRBD1 (5 bases). This CDR3 is built from 14 residues. The V gene's germline CDR1 is SGHNT and CDR2 YYREEE (reference sequence). Trimming left V 4 bases short and J 5 bases short, with 15 bases between. The CDR3 DNA sequence: TGTGCCAGCAGCCCTTTGGGCGGGGGGTATGGCTACACCTTC. Translation gives CASSPLGGGYGYTF.

In this sample, this clonotype turned up a few times. The rearrangement uses TRBV18 and TRBJ1-1; D gene unclear. Germline V gives CDR1 KGHSH, CDR2 LQKENI. V was pared by 3 bases and J by 3 bases, with 2 bases between. This CDR3 has 11 amino acids. CDR3 loop: CASSPDTEAFF. Here the CDR3 DNA reads TGTGCCAGCTCACCCGACACTGAAGCTTTCTTT.

The chain has TRBV6-5 and TRBJ2-5, with 7 bases aligning to TRBD2. The CDR3 loop spans 13 amino acids. Trimming at V came to 8 bases and at J to 4 bases, leaving 7 bases not matched to a gene. CDR1 MNHEY and CDR2 SVGAGI come from the germline V gene. The CDR3 loop reads CASRRGRIETQYF. CDR3 bases: TGTGCCAGCCGGCGGGGGAGAATAGAGACCCAGTACTTC.

This clonotype appeared once. Since a much larger clone is just one base distant, this may be a read error. This chain connects TRBV19 to TRBJ2-3; D is unclear. CDR1 is LNHDA and CDR2 is SQIVND in the germline V gene (reference sequence). This CDR3 is 14 amino acids long. The V gene lost 4 bases and the J gene lost 3 bases, with 11 bases spanning the gap. The CDR3 sequence: CASSKASPTDTQYF. The DNA for the CDR3 is TGTGCCAGTAGTAAGGCGAGCCCGACAGATACGCAGTATTTT.

Worth noting for this clonotype: One junction end does not reproduce the germline sequence, and a read error may be involved. The chain carries TRBV5-6 and TRBJ1-1, with 9 bases that match TRBD1. Germline V CDR1 and CDR2: SGHDT, YYEEEE. CDR3 length: 18 amino acids. The CDR3 reads CASSSRDREGGMNTEAFF. As DNA, the CDR3 is TGCGCCAGCAGCTCCCGGGACAGGGAGGGGGGCATGAACACTGAAGCTTTCTTT.

The chain recombines TRBV27 with TRBJ1-5, with 7 bases that match TRBD1. The CDR3 sequence is 13 residues long. Germline loops: CDR1 MNHEY, CDR2 SMNVEV (reference sequence). V was pared by 2 bases and J by 13 bases, with 8 bases of the junction left unmatched. The CDR3 coding sequence is TGTGCCAGCAGTTTAGGGACAGCGTGTCGGCAGCATTTT. Its protein product is CASSLGTACRQHF.

The chain carries TRBV18 and TRBJ1-1; D might be TRBD1 (5 bases). Germline V gene lookup returns CDR1 KGHSH and CDR2 LQKENI. V dropped 3 bases and J dropped 4 bases, with 18 bases sitting between them. The CDR3 runs 16 residues. The CDR3 sequence is CASSPPGVGVGTEAFF. CDR3 coding DNA: TGTGCCAGCTCACCCCCGGGGGTAGGGGTGGGCACTGAAGCTTTCTTT.

The chain joins TRBV7-3 to TRBJ2-3; D may correspond to TRBD1 or TRBD2 (5 bases each). The CDR3 spans 15 residues. The V end was cut by 0 bases, the J end by 2 bases, with 9 bases between. Per the germline V gene, CDR1 is SGHTA and CDR2 is FQGTGA. The CDR3 DNA reads as TGTGCCAGCAGCTTAACGGGGGTACCCACAGATACGCAGTATTTT. This sequence encodes CASSLTGVPTDTQYF.

V usage is TRBV19 and J usage is TRBJ2-2; 9 bases match TRBD2. CDR3 length: 16 residues. CDR1 is LNHDA and CDR2 is SQIVND in the germline V gene (reference sequence). The V and J ends lost 4 bases and 0 bases, in that order; junction bases with no gene match: 3. This CDR3 reads CASSRSGGSNTGELFF. The CDR3 nucleotides read TGTGCCAGTAGTAGGAGCGGGGGGTCGAACACCGGGGAGCTGTTTTTT.